Listed below are T cell receptor beta chains from one sample, sequenced in a study of blood T cell repertoires in COVID-19. Clones were read by immunoSEQ multiplex PCR, and TCRdb kept only the in-frame ones, dropping some. The table has about 130,000 clones, approximately 84% seen once; the top ten hold approximately 20%. Sequencing was performed on peripheral blood. Receptors originate from a woman aged 45-60 years who had recovered from COVID-19. CDR3s include the opening cysteine and the closing phenylalanine or tryptophan. D genes are given only for firm matches. For some rows the clone size is stated as once, few or many, or as a class when expanded; others skip it.

j_gene | v_gene | d_gene | abundance | CDR3nt | CDR3aa
TRBJ2-7 | TRBV29-1 | TRBD1 | . | TGCAGCGTTTCGGGGGGACAGGGCTTCGCCTACGAGCAGTACTTC | CSVSGGQGFAYEQYF
TRBJ2-1 | TRBV4-2 | . | . | TGTGCCAGCGGACAGCCGAGCTCCTACAATGAGCAGTTCTTC | CASGQPSSYNEQFF
TRBJ2-7 | TRBV6-5 | . | . | TGTGCCAATCCGGACAGCAAACTTTCCTACGAGCAGTACTTC | CANPDSKLSYEQYF
TRBJ1-2 | TRBV6-5 | . | . | TGTGCCAGCAGAACCCCGCGGACACTCTATGGCTACACCTTC | CASRTPRTLYGYTF
TRBJ2-3 | TRBV2 | . | few | TGTGCCAGCAGTGATGTTGGGACCCGGACAGGCACAGATACGCAGTATTTT | CASSDVGTRTGTDTQYF
TRBJ2-7 | TRBV4-1 | TRBD2 | . | TGCGCCAGCAGCCGCGGGGGAACAAGGGGCACCTCCTACGAGCAGTACTTC | CASSRGGTRGTSYEQYF
TRBJ2-7 | TRBV7-8 | TRBD2 | few | TGTGCCAGCAGCTTAGCCGGGGCGGGAGGCCTATCCTACGAGCAGTACTTC | CASSLAGAGGLSYEQYF
TRBJ2-5 | TRBV18 | TRBD1 | . | TGTGCCAGCTCACCCAAAACAGGGGACAGGGAGACCCAGTACTTC | CASSPKTGDRETQYF
TRBJ1-5 | TRBV6-5 | . | once | TGTGCCAGCAGTTACTTTCCAGGGGTCAATCAGCCCCAGCATTTT | CASSYFPGVNQPQHF
TRBJ2-1 | TRBV4-1 | TRBD1 | . | TGCGCCAGCAGCCAATCACAGGGGGGATATGAGCAGTTCTTC | CASSQSQGGYEQFF
TRBJ2-7 | TRBV19 | TRBD1 | . | TGTGCCAGACTTCCTGGGACAGCGCACTACGAGCAGTACTTC | CARLPGTAHYEQYF
TRBJ1-6 | TRBV10-2 | . | . | TGCGCCAGCAGTGAGCTGGCCTATTCACCCCTCCACTTT | CASSELAYSPLHF
TRBJ1-1 | TRBV7-2 | TRBD1 | . | TGTGCCAGCAGCTTAGACCCGTACGGACAGGGACTATTT | CASSLDPYGQGLF
TRBJ2-5 | TRBV20-1 | TRBD2 | . | TGCAGTGCTAGTGCGCCCGGGAGGAAAGAGACCCAGTACTTC | CSASAPGRKETQYF
TRBJ2-3 | TRBV12-5 | . | . | TGTGCTAGTGGTTTGGGCCACGGACAAAGCACAGATACGCAGTATTTT | CASGLGHGQSTDTQYF
TRBJ1-2 | TRBV27 | . | . | TGTGCCAGCAGTTTGATCGGAGGGAACTATGGCTACACCTTC | CASSLIGGNYGYTF
TRBJ1-1 | TRBV5-1 | . | . | TGCGCCAGCAGCGACCAGGGAGGCACTGAAGCTTTCTTT | CASSDQGGTEAFF
TRBJ1-2 | TRBV15 | TRBD1 | . | TGTGCCACCAGCAGATACCCCGGGACAGGGGCCGCGTTTTCTGGCTACACCTTC | CATSRYPGTGAAFSGYTF
TRBJ1-2 | TRBV18 | TRBD1 | once | TGTGCCAGCTCACCCGGCAAAAAGGGGGCTTATGGCTACACCTTC | CASSPGKKGAYGYTF
TRBJ2-1 | TRBV6-6 | . | . | TGTGCCAGCAGTTCCTCTACAGGCACGATCTACAATGAGCAGTTCTTC | CASSSSTGTIYNEQFF
TRBJ2-5 | TRBV5-1 | . | few | TGCGCCAGCAGCGTTTACGGGACACCACAAGAGACCCAGTACTTC | CASSVYGTPQETQYF
TRBJ2-3 | TRBV18 | TRBD2 | . | TGTGCCAGCTCACCACCAAATGCGGGGCGGGAGGGCCAGGAAGATACGCAGTATTTT | CASSPPNAGREGQEDTQYF
TRBJ2-1 | TRBV9 | . | . | TGTGCCAGCAGCGTAGAATGGTCCGCGTACAATGAGCAGTTCTTC | CASSVEWSAYNEQFF
TRBJ1-2 | TRBV7-9 | TRBD1 | . | TGTGCCAGCAGCTTAGACGACAGGGGTGGCTACACCTTC | CASSLDDRGGYTF
TRBJ1-2 | TRBV30 | . | . | TGTGCCTGGAGTGTGAGGGTGTTCGGTGGCTACACCTTC | CAWSVRVFGGYTF
TRBJ2-5 | TRBV5-5 | . | few | TGTGCCAGCAGCTTGAGGGGTTACCTTGGGGAGACCCAGTACTTC | CASSLRGYLGETQYF
TRBJ1-1 | TRBV11-2 | TRBD1 | . | TGTGCCAGCAGCGTCCGGGACAGGGGGCTATTATCTGAAGCTTTCTTT | CASSVRDRGLLSEAFF
TRBJ2-1 | TRBV5-4 | TRBD1 | . | TGTGCCAGCAGCTTGGTTACAGGGGGTGAAGAGCAGTTCTTC | CASSLVTGGEEQFF
TRBJ1-2 | TRBV7-2 | . | . | TGTGCCAGCAGCTTAGGTGCGGCGGGAGCTAACTATGGCTACACCTTC | CASSLGAAGANYGYTF
TRBJ2-3 | TRBV7-2 | TRBD2 | . | TGTGCCAGCAGCTCGTCCCTGACCGGCGGGAGGACAGATACGCAGTATTTT | CASSSSLTGGRTDTQYF
TRBJ1-1 | TRBV5-4 | TRBD1 | . | TGTGCCAGCAGCTTACAGGGGGTAGTCACTGAAGCTTTCTTT | CASSLQGVVTEAFF
TRBJ2-1 | TRBV5-1 | . | . | TGCGCCAGCAGCTTGGGGGGACTGAGTTACAATGAGCAGTTCTTC | CASSLGGLSYNEQFF
TRBJ2-7 | TRBV18 | . | once | TGTGCCAGCTCACCTTCAGGGTGGAACTACGAGCAGTACTTC | CASSPSGWNYEQYF
TRBJ2-1 | TRBV11-3 | TRBD2 | . | TGTGCCAGCAGCTCCCTTGGACTAGCGGTTTACAATGAGCAGTTCTTC | CASSSLGLAVYNEQFF
TRBJ2-2 | TRBV7-8 | TRBD1 | . | TGTGCCAGCAGCCCGACAGGGACGAACACCGGGGAGCTGTTTTTT | CASSPTGTNTGELFF
TRBJ1-2 | TRBV7-9 | . | . | TGTGCCAGCAGCTTAGAGACAGGCGGCTATGGCTACACCTTC | CASSLETGGYGYTF
TRBJ2-1 | TRBV7-9 | TRBD2 | . | TGTGCCAGCAGCTTAGTAAGAGCCGTAGCGGGATACGAGCAGTTCTTC | CASSLVRAVAGYEQFF
TRBJ2-3 | TRBV14 | TRBD2 | . | TGTGCCAGCAGCCCCCTCGCTAGCGGGGCACGTACGCAGTATTTT | CASSPLASGARTQYF
TRBJ2-3 | TRBV7-9 | TRBD2 | . | TGTGCCAGCAGCTCGGGAGGGGATACGCAGTATTTT | CASSSGGDTQYF
TRBJ2-6 | TRBV19 | TRBD1 | . | TGTGCCAGTAGGCTTTGGGACAGGGGATCTGGGGCCAACGTCCTGACTTTC | CASRLWDRGSGANVLTF
TRBJ2-7 | TRBV30 | . | . | TGTGCCTCCGAGACGGGGGTGGCCTACGAGCAGTACTTC | CASETGVAYEQYF
TRBJ1-1 | TRBV25-1 | TRBD1 | . | TGTGCCAGCACCCGAGGGGAGACAGGGAGGGCTTTCTTT | CASTRGETGRAFF
TRBJ1-2 | TRBV12-3/TRBV12-4 | . | . | TGTGCCAGCAGCGACTTAAGCTATGGCTACACCTTC | CASSDLSYGYTF
TRBJ1-2 | TRBV18 | . | . | TGTGCCAGCTCGCCACAGGGAGCTCCGACCTATGGCTACACCTTC | CASSPQGAPTYGYTF